This passage covers 21 T cell receptor beta chains from one sample sequenced in a study of Tregs in tolerant kidney transplant recipients. The repertoire was sequenced with immunoSEQ multiplex PCR; TCRdb's copy has only in-frame clones and lacks some. The table includes 50,000 to 85,000 clones, approximately 92% detected once. The input for sequencing was CD8+ T cells from blood, taken before the transplant. The receptors shown here come from a human donor who received a combined kidney and bone marrow transplant.

The V call is TRBV6-5, the J call TRBJ1-2; TRBD1 matches at 8 bases. Losses at the gene ends were 2 bases for V and 4 bases for J; bases not matched to a gene: 6. CDR3 length: 15 residues. Germline V lookup: CDR1 MNHEY, CDR2 SVGAGI. The CDR3 protein is CASSYGTGNAYGYTF. The DNA of the CDR3 is TGTGCCAGCAGTTACGGGACAGGAAACGCCTATGGCTACACCTTC.

This clone was seen only once. This rearrangement joins TRBV9 to TRBJ2-2; the match to TRBD2 covers 12 bases. Germline CDR1 SGDLS, CDR2 YYNGEE. This CDR3 is 18 amino acids long. V lost 2 bases and J lost 4; bases outside the gene matches: 9. CDR3 residues: CASSVPLAGGPGTGELFF. CDR3 sequence (DNA): TGTGCCAGCAGCGTCCCTCTAGCGGGGGGGCCCGGCACCGGGGAGCTGTTTTTT.

The gene calls are TRBV7-6 and TRBJ2-7; maybe TRBD1 (5 bases). V lost 5 bases and J 2 bases, leaving 10 bases between the germline ends. Germline V lookup: CDR1 SGHVS, CDR2 FNYEAQ. The CDR3 is 13 amino acids. In DNA, the CDR3 is TGTGCCAGCAGCCCAGGGTCCCCCTACGAGCAGTACTTC. Protein sequence: CASSPGSPYEQYF.

The V call is TRBV4-3, the J call TRBJ2-5; a possible D gene is TRBD2 (5 bases). Trimming removed 0 bases from V and 1 base from J, with 15 bases in between. CDR3 length: 17 amino acids. From germline, CDR1 is LGHNA and CDR2 YSLEER. The chain's CDR3 is CASSQEWRWNSQETQYF. DNA of the CDR3: TGCGCCAGCAGCCAAGAATGGAGGTGGAACAGCCAAGAGACCCAGTACTTC.

V usage is TRBV30 and J usage is TRBJ1-1; TRBD1 matches at 8 bases. CDR1 and CDR2 (germline): GTSNPN, SVGIG (reference sequence). Unmatched junction bases numbered 7, after V lost 1 base and J lost 3 bases. The CDR3 consists of 15 residues. The CDR3 nucleotides are TGTGCCTGGAGTGCGACCCCACAGGGGGACACTGAAGCTTTCTTT. Translated, it gives CAWSATPQGDTEAFF. Filled out from reference TRBV30 and TRBJ1-1, the complete variable domain reads SQTIHQWPATLVQPVGSPLSLECTVEGTSNPNLYWYRQAAGRGLQLLFYSVGIGQISSEVPQNLSASRPQDRQFILSSKKLLLSDSGFYLCAWSATPQGDTEAFFGQGTRLTVV.

The chain carries TRBV6-4 and TRBJ2-2, with D maybe TRBD2 (7 bases). Germline CDR1 MRHNA, CDR2 SNTAGT. V was clipped by 6 bases and J by 0 bases, with 11 bases between them. CDR3 size: 15 residues. The DNA for the CDR3 is TGTGCCAGCAGCCGCGGGGGCGCGAACACCGGGGAGCTGTTTTTT. This sequence encodes CASSRGGANTGELFF.

The rearrangement joins TRBV15 to TRBJ1-2, with a weak D call TRBD1 (5 bases). The germline V gene has CDR1 LNHNV and CDR2 YYDKDF (reference sequence). V lost 0 bases to trimming and J lost 4 bases, with 15 bases between them. This CDR3 contains 16 residues. Here the CDR3 reads CATSRDRGGGSYGYTF. In DNA, the CDR3 is TGTGCCACCAGCAGAGATCGGGGGGGAGGCAGCTATGGCTACACCTTC.

The V and J genes are TRBV4-2 and TRBJ2-1; 9 positions match TRBD2. The CDR3 contains 16 residues. V shed 0 bases, J shed 8 bases, and the junction held 8 bases outside the gene matches. The germline V gene has CDR1 LGHNA and CDR2 YNFKEQ. Written as DNA, the CDR3 is TGTGCCAGCAGCCAAGAGGCGGGAGGGCCCTATTATGAGCAGTTCTTC. Protein: CASSQEAGGPYYEQFF.

The rearrangement links TRBV4-1 to TRBJ1-2; tentative D call: TRBD1 (5 bases). The CDR3 length is 13 residues. Germline V gene lookup returns CDR1 MGHRA and CDR2 YSYEKL. V was clipped by 1 base and J by 4 bases, with 7 bases between them. DNA of the CDR3: TGCGCCAGCAGCCAAGGGGGCAGCTATGGCTACACCTTC. Translated, it gives CASSQGGSYGYTF.

The rearrangement joins TRBV5-6 to TRBJ2-7; D gene ambiguous. The germline V and J ends were trimmed by 3 bases and 3 bases, with 13 bases remaining between them. The CDR3 spans 14 residues. In germline, CDR1 is SGHDT, CDR2 YYEEEE. CDR3 in amino acids: CASSSGQRGYEQYF. CDR3 nucleotides: TGTGCCAGCAGCTCTGGCCAACGAGGCTACGAGCAGTACTTC.

The rearrangement uses TRBV19 and TRBJ2-2, with 8 nucleotides matching TRBD2. The germline V gene encodes CDR1 LNHDA and CDR2 SQIVND (reference sequence). Losses at the gene ends were 4 bases for V and 7 bases for J; bases not matched to a gene: 8. The CDR3 is 15 amino acids. Here the CDR3 reads CASSTYGRGNGELFF. The CDR3 DNA follows: TGTGCCAGTAGTACCTACGGGAGGGGGAACGGGGAGCTGTTTTTT.

Concerning this clone: Distinct nucleotide sequences in the sample also encode this CDR3. The rearrangement links TRBV9 to TRBJ2-5, with D maybe TRBD1 (5 bases). The CDR3 is made up of 13 amino acids. Trimming took off 3 bases at V and 0 bases at J, with 6 bases between the two ends. CDR1 and CDR2 from the germline V gene are SGDLS and YYNGEE. The CDR3 bases are TGTGCCAGCAGCGAAGGGGACCAAGAGACCCAGTACTTC. It codes for CASSEGDQETQYF.

This clone appeared a single time. The gene calls are TRBV5-6 and TRBJ2-7, with 10 positions matching TRBD2. Trimming removed 0 bases from V and 6 bases from J; junction bases left unmatched: 0. CDR3 length: 13 amino acids. Germline V gives CDR1 SGHDT, CDR2 YYEEEE. DNA for the CDR3: TGTGCCAGCAGCTTGGTAGCGGGAGGCGAGCAGTACTTC. As protein: CASSLVAGGEQYF.

This clone showed up just a few times. The chain employs TRBV11-2 and TRBJ1-2; tentative D call: TRBD1 (5 bases). The CDR3 has 12 residues. Deletions cut 1 base from V and 13 bases from J, with 13 bases between. Per germline, CDR1 SGHAT and CDR2 FQNNGV. The CDR3 DNA reads TGTGCCAGCAGCTTAGCCGGGCCAGGGTGCACCTTC. Amino acid sequence: CASSLAGPGCTF. The full variable domain, its missing parts supplied by reference TRBV11-2 and TRBJ1-2, is EAGVAQSPRYKIIEKRQSVAFWCNPISGHATLYWYQQILGQGPKLLIQFQNNGVVDDSQLPKDRFSAERLKGVDSTLKIQPAKLEDSAVYLCASSLAGPGCTFGSGTRLTVV.

This rearrangement joins TRBV20-1 to TRBJ2-2; possibly TRBD1 for D (5 bases). Between the trimmed V and J ends, which lost 7 bases and 7 bases, there was a span of 10 bases. The germline V gene encodes CDR1 DFQATT and CDR2 SNEGSKA (reference sequence). This CDR3 spans 11 amino acids. The CDR3 nucleotides are TGCAGTGTACAGGAGCGCGGGGAGCTGTTTTTT. Its translation: CSVQERGELFF.

This clone appeared once. V is TRBV7-2 and J is TRBJ2-7, with D perhaps matching TRBD1 (6 bases). The V and J ends lost 5 bases and 5 bases respectively, with 10 bases between them. The CDR3 consists of 12 residues. Per germline, CDR1 SGHTA and CDR2 FQGNSA. The CDR3 sequence: CASSAYRDEQYF. DNA of the CDR3: TGTGCCAGCAGCGCCTACAGGGACGAGCAGTACTTC. Supplemented by reference TRBV7-2 and TRBJ2-7, the full variable domain reads GAGVSQSPSNKVTEKGKDVELRCDPISGHTALYWYRQSLGQGLEFLIYFQGNSAPDKSGLPSDRFSAERTGGSVSTLTIQRTQQEDSAVYLCASSAYRDEQYFGPGTRLTVT.

The chain links TRBV7-9 to TRBJ2-1; D gene unclear. Germline V gene data show CDR1 as SEHNR and CDR2 as FQNEAQ (reference sequence). This CDR3 spans 12 amino acids. V lost 5 bases, J lost 8 bases, and 10 bases lay in between. In DNA, the CDR3 is TGTGCCAGCAGCCTGAGGAGCGATGAGCAGTTCTTC. This translates into CASSLRSDEQFF.

The chain is built from TRBV2 and TRBJ2-1; no clear D. This CDR3 is 12 amino acids long. Germline V gene lookup returns CDR1 SNHLY and CDR2 FYNNEI. V lost 9 bases to trimming and J lost 7 bases, with 13 bases between them. The CDR3 DNA reads as TGTGCCAGGGAGCCCTTTGGGAATGAGCAGTTCTTC. This gives the protein CAREPFGNEQFF.

This chain joins TRBV7-8 and TRBJ2-1; maybe TRBD2 (5 bases). This CDR3 comprises 17 residues. Germline CDR1 and CDR2: SGHVS and FQNEAQ. V was trimmed by 2 bases and J by 10 bases, leaving 24 bases between them. The CDR3 nucleotides read TGTGCCAGCAGCTTAAACAATCCATTCCTAATCCGGGAAGAGCAGTTCTTC. Translation: CASSLNNPFLIREEQFF.

This chain links TRBV20-1 with TRBJ2-1; no definite D call. Per germline, CDR1 DFQATT and CDR2 SNEGSKA (reference sequence). The CDR3 totals 11 residues. V was pared by 6 bases and J by 6 bases, with 9 bases between. CDR3 nucleotides: TGCAGTGCACAAAAAACCAATGAGCAGTTCTTC. Its protein is CSAQKTNEQFF.

V is TRBV7-6 and J is TRBJ1-2; 11 bases align to TRBD1. The CDR3 is made up of 16 amino acids. Per the germline V gene, CDR1 is SGHVS and CDR2 is FNYEAQ. V was clipped by 5 bases and J by 3 bases; unmatched bases: 8. CDR3 protein: CASSPPRDRGDYGYTF. The CDR3 region has the DNA TGTGCCAGCAGCCCCCCTCGGGACAGGGGGGACTATGGCTACACCTTC. Combining the CDR3 with reference TRBV7-6 and TRBJ1-2 gives the whole variable domain GAGVSQSPRYKVTKRGQDVALRCDPISGHVSLYWYRQALGQGPEFLTYFNYEAQQDKSGLPNDRFSAERPEGSISTLTIQRTEQRDSAMYRCASSPPRDRGDYGYTFGSGTRLTVV.